Below, one T cell receptor beta chain is given with its context. Antigen: not known. This record belongs to a study of cytomegalovirus exposure and HLA in healthy donors. Study-wide context: Researchers found that roughly 81% of fewer than 450 genotyped donors fell within the Caucasian-associated ancestry cluster.

Germline CDR1 reads MNHEY; CDR2 reads SVGAGI. The CDR3 totals 12 residues. Trimming removed 6 bases at V and 6 bases at J, with 12 bases between. Study-level points and caveats: A missense DCLRE1C variant was associated with V- and J-gene trimming of TCR beta chains in a later analysis, and an independent cohort replicated the association. The study had only CMV serostatus as immune exposure information.

Use of 60 Vbeta and 13 Jbeta primers characterized the PCR. Sequencing used immunoSEQ multiplex PCR; TCRdb keeps in-frame clones, though not all of them. The data show roughly 160,000 clones, 77% seen once. This TCR was recovered from a woman aged 30 to 39 in good health and CMV-seronegative. The chain joins TRBV6-5 to TRBJ2-7, with a possible D match to TRBD1 (5 bases). The sample consisted of PBMCs. The CDR3 DNA reads as TGTGCCAGCAGGACTGGACATCGCGAGCAGTACTTC. Amino acid sequence: CASRTGHREQYF.